These 18 T cell receptor beta chains were all obtained from the same sample, sequenced in a study of early T cells in non-severe SARS-CoV-2 infection listed by TCRdb under 2021. Library creation used 5' RACE. Sequencing instrument: NextSeq 500. TCRdb trimmed public reads at Q25 via fastp, called clones via MiXCR and kept in-frame beta chains. Identical CDR3 proteins give one entry, which carries the most common genes and DNA. A total of about 80,000 distinct CDR3 sequences appear in this sample, approximately 5% of them only once. In total, the top ten clones hold roughly 6.6% of the sample. Sample: whole blood, taken at baseline. These receptor sequences come from an adult who was a healthcare worker with PCR-confirmed SARS-CoV-2 infection or an uninfected control (not recorded which).

The table lists this clonotype with many counts. The chain carries TRBV4-1 and TRBJ2-6, with D perhaps TRBD1 or TRBD2 (5 bases each). This CDR3 is 18 amino acids long. Trimming removed 4 bases from V and 0 bases from J, with 16 bases in between. Germline loops: CDR1 MGHRA, CDR2 YSYEKL. The CDR3 sequence is CASSRRDDLASGANVLTF. In nucleotides, the CDR3 is TGCGCCAGCAGCCGTAGGGACGACCTAGCCTCTGGGGCCAACGTCCTGACTTTC.

The DNA of the CDR3 is TGTGCCAGCCCCCCGGGGGAGGACGACACAGATACGCAGTATTTT. Translated: CASPPGEDDTDTQYF. V usage is TRBV21-1 and J usage is TRBJ2-3; the table's D call of TRBD1 was not tested on the DNA. TRBV21-1 is recorded as a pseudogene. The CDR3 is made up of 15 amino acids.

This clonotype was observed at least ten times. This chain links TRBV6-5 with TRBJ1-3, with unresolved D. Looked up from germline, CDR1 is MNHEY and CDR2 is SVGAGI. The V gene lost 5 bases and the J gene lost 2 bases, with 10 bases spanning the gap. This CDR3 has 14 amino acids. The CDR3 DNA is TGTGCCAGCAGTATCGACATGGCTGGAAACACCATATATTTT. Its protein is CASSIDMAGNTIYF.

The chain employs TRBV7-9 and TRBJ2-1; TRBD1 is a possible D gene (6 bases). This CDR3 contains 13 residues. The V and J ends lost 4 bases and 6 bases respectively, with 10 bases between them. Germline V gene lookup returns CDR1 SEHNR and CDR2 FQNEAQ (reference sequence). CDR3: CASSSKGVNEQFF. In DNA form, the CDR3 reads TGTGCCAGCAGCTCTAAGGGGGTCAATGAGCAGTTCTTC.

This clonotype appeared a few times. The rearrangement links TRBV20-1 to TRBJ1-1; 9 bases line up with TRBD1. Unmatched junction bases numbered 4, after V lost 3 bases and J lost 5 bases. CDR3 size: 13 residues. The germline gives CDR1 DFQATT, CDR2 SNEGSKA (reference sequence). The CDR3 protein is CSARGQGRTEAFF. CDR3 DNA: TGCAGTGCTAGGGGACAGGGACGTACTGAAGCTTTCTTT.

This sequence joins TRBV19 and TRBJ2-2, with D possibly being TRBD2 (7 bases). The CDR3 has 19 residues. The germline V and J ends were trimmed by 8 bases and 3 bases, with 28 bases remaining between them. CDR1 is LNHDA and CDR2 is SQIVND in the germline V gene (reference sequence). CDR3 sequence: CASRKPPWGGGKDTGELFF. CDR3 nucleotides: TGTGCCAGTCGCAAACCTCCGTGGGGGGGCGGAAAAGACACCGGGGAGCTGTTTTTT.

This clonotype was seen only a few times. An end of the junction does not agree with germline; a read error may underlie this. This rearrangement joins TRBV6-5 to TRBJ2-7; maybe TRBD2 (6 bases). The CDR3 has 15 residues. Germline lookup yields CDR1 MNHEY and CDR2 SVGAGI. The CDR3 coding sequence is TGTGCCAGCACTAACCGCGGGGACCTCGAGAGCCCACAGAGCTTC. It encodes CASTNRGDLESPQSF.

This clonotype appeared many times. The V gene is TRBV6-6, the J gene TRBJ2-2, with D unresolved. V dropped 6 bases and J dropped 0 bases, with 5 bases sitting between them. Per germline, CDR1 MNHNY and CDR2 SVGAGI (reference sequence). The CDR3 covers 13 residues. The CDR3 is CASSSSNTGELFF. The CDR3 region has the DNA TGTGCCAGCAGCTCTTCGAACACCGGGGAGCTGTTTTTT.

The table lists this clonotype with a few counts. This chain joins TRBV2 and TRBJ2-2, with TRBD2 identical over 7 bases. Germline CDR1 is SNHLY and CDR2 is FYNNEI. The trim removed 1 base at V and 7 bases at J, leaving 9 bases unmatched. The CDR3 spans 16 residues. The CDR3 region is CASSEERPERGGELFF. The DNA of the CDR3 is TGTGCCAGCAGTGAAGAGAGGCCCGAGCGGGGCGGGGAGCTGTTTTTT. Full variable domain (rest looked up from reference TRBV2 and TRBJ2-2): EPEVTQTPSHQVTQMGQEVILRCVPISNHLYFYWYRQILGQKVEFLVSFYNNEISEKSEIFDDQFSVERPDGSNFTLKIRSTKLEDSAMYFCASSEERPERGGELFFGEGSRLTVL.

This clonotype was found many times. This chain links TRBV20-1 with TRBJ2-1; no definite D call. Trimming pared 0 bases from V and 5 bases from J, leaving 11 bases between. The CDR3 totals 14 residues. From germline, CDR1 is DFQATT and CDR2 SNEGSKA (reference sequence). The CDR3 bases are TGCAGTGCTAGAGATCTTCAGCAGGACAATGAGCAGTTCTTC. Translating gives CSARDLQQDNEQFF.

The rearrangement joins TRBV30 to TRBJ1-1, with D unclear. The length of the CDR3 is 13 residues. Between the trimmed V and J ends, which lost 0 bases and 0 bases, there was a span of 5 bases. Germline-derived CDR1 and CDR2 are GTSNPN and SVGIG (reference sequence). Here the CDR3 reads CAWSVGVNTEAFF. The CDR3 nucleotides read TGTGCCTGGAGTGTAGGCGTGAACACTGAAGCTTTCTTT.

At least ten counts were recorded for this clonotype. The chain employs TRBV11-2 and TRBJ1-2, with 8 positions matching TRBD1. Germline V gene data show CDR1 as SGHAT and CDR2 as FQNNGV. This CDR3 has 17 residues. V trimming: 2 bases; J trimming: 5 bases; junction bases outside the gene matches: 13. The CDR3 is CASSLPGGYRIRYGYTF. The CDR3 DNA sequence: TGTGCCAGCAGCTTACCAGGGGGCTATAGGATTAGATATGGCTACACCTTC.

The chain carries TRBV6-1 and TRBJ1-1, with a weak D call TRBD1 (6 bases). The CDR3 is 13 amino acids. V shed 4 bases and J shed 5 bases, with 11 bases lying between them. CDR1 MNHNS and CDR2 SASEGT come from the germline V gene. CDR3 DNA: TGTGCCAGCAGTGCACAGGGAGGAACTGAAGCTTTCTTT. Encoded protein: CASSAQGGTEAFF.

This clonotype was counted at least ten times. The chain recombines TRBV2 with TRBJ2-7; 10 nucleotides match TRBD2. Germline CDR1 is SNHLY and CDR2 is FYNNEI. With V trimmed by 6 bases and J by 2 bases, 1 base remained unmatched. The CDR3 totals 13 residues. The CDR3: CASRGTSAYEQYF. The DNA for the CDR3 is TGTGCCAGCAGGGGGACTAGCGCCTACGAGCAGTACTTC.

Many counts were recorded for this clonotype. The rearrangement links TRBV20-1 to TRBJ2-3; perhaps TRBD1 as D (5 bases). Germline-derived CDR1 and CDR2 are DFQATT and SNEGSKA (reference sequence). The V end lost 3 bases, the J end lost 6 bases, and 22 bases lay between the germline ends. The CDR3 covers 16 residues. The CDR3 sequence: CSASEGAAPGMDTQYF. The CDR3 bases are TGCAGTGCTAGTGAAGGGGCCGCCCCTGGGATGGATACGCAGTATTTT.

In this sample, this clonotype turned up many times. The rearrangement joins TRBV29-1 to TRBJ1-6; D is possibly TRBD1 (6 bases). V lost 4 bases to trimming and J lost 9 bases, with 13 bases between them. CDR1 SQVTM and CDR2 ANQGSEA come from the germline V gene. The CDR3 covers 13 residues. The CDR3 region has the DNA TGCAGCGTTGCAGGGGAGGTGGGTTCACCCCTCCACTTT. Translated: CSVAGEVGSPLHF.

The chain has TRBV9 and TRBJ1-2; possible D gene TRBD1, 6 bases. There are 13 residues in the CDR3. Germline V lookup: CDR1 SGDLS, CDR2 YYNGEE. The V gene lost 5 bases and the J gene lost 1 base, with 9 bases spanning the gap. This chain's CDR3 is CASSEGDNYGYTF. The CDR3 nucleotides read TGTGCCAGCAGTGAGGGGGATAACTATGGCTACACCTTC.

In its sample, this clonotype was seen many times. V usage is TRBV20-1 and J usage is TRBJ2-2, with D possibly matching TRBD1 (5 bases). Trimming shortened V by 5 bases and J by 8 bases, and 21 bases separated the two germline ends. The CDR3 is 15 amino acids. Germline assignment: CDR1 DFQATT and CDR2 SNEGSKA (reference sequence). The CDR3 coding sequence is TGCAGTGCTTACCCAGGGTTGGATAATCCTGGGGAGCTGTTTTTT. Translated: CSAYPGLDNPGELFF.